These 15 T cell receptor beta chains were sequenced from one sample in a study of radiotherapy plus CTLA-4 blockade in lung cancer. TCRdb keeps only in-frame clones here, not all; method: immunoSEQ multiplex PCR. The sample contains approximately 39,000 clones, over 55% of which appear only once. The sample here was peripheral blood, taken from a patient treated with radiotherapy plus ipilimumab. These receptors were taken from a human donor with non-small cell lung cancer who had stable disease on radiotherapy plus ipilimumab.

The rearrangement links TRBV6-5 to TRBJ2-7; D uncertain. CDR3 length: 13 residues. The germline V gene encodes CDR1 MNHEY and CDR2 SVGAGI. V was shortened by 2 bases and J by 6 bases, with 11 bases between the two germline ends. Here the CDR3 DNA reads TGTGCCAGCAGTTACCTCTCGGGTGGCGAGCAGTACTTC. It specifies CASSYLSGGEQYF.

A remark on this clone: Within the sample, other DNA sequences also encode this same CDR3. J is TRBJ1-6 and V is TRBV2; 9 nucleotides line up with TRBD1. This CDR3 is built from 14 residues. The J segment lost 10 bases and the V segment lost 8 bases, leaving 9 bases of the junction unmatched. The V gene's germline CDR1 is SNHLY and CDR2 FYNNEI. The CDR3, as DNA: TGTGCCAGCCGAGGACAGGGGCAGGGCTCACCCCTCCACTTT. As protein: CASRGQGQGSPLHF.

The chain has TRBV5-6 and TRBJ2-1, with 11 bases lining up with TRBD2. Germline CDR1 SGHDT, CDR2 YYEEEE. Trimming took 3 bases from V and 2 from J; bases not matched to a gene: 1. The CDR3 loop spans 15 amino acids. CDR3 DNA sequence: TGTGCCAGCAGCTGGGGACTAGCGGCCTACAATGAGCAGTTCTTC. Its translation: CASSWGLAAYNEQFF.

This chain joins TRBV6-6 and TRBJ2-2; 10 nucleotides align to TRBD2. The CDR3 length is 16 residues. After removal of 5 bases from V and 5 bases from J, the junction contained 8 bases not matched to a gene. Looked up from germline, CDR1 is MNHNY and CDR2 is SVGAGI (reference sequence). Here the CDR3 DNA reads TGTGCCAGCAGTACGAGCGGGGGGGCCAGTACCGGGGAGCTGTTTTTT. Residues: CASSTSGGASTGELFF.

The CDR3 DNA is TGCGCCAGCAGCTTGGTAGAAACTTATGGCTACACCTTC. Translated, it gives CASSLVETYGYTF. This chain uses TRBV5-1 with TRBJ1-2; D gene ambiguous. The CDR3 runs to 13 residues. Trimming shortened V by 0 bases and J by 5 bases, and 8 bases separated the two germline ends. Germline V gene data show CDR1 as SGHRS and CDR2 as YFSETQ.

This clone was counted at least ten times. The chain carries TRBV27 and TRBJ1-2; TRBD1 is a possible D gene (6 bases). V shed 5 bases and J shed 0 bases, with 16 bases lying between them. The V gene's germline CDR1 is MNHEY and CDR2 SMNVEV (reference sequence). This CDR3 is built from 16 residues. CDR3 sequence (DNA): TGTGCCAGCAGTCCCGGGGGGCTCTTCCCTAACTATGGCTACACCTTC. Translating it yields CASSPGGLFPNYGYTF.

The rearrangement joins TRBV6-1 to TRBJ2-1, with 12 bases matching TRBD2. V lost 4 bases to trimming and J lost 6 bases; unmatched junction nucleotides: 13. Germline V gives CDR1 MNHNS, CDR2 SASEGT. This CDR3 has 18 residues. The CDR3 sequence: CASSAYIRASGGANEQFF. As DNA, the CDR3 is TGTGCCAGCAGTGCTTATATCCGGGCTAGCGGGGGGGCCAATGAGCAGTTCTTC.

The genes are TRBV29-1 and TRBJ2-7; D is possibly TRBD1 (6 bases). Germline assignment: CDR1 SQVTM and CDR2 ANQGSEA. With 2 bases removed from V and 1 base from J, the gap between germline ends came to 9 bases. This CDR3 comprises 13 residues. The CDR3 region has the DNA TGCAGCGTTGAAACCGACAGGTCCTACGAGCAGTACTTC. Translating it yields CSVETDRSYEQYF.

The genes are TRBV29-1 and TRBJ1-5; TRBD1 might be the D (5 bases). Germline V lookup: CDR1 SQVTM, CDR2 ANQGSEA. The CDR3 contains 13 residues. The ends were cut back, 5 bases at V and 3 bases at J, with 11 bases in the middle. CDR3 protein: CSVRDSPNQPQHF. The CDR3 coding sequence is TGCAGCGTTCGCGACAGCCCCAATCAGCCCCAGCATTTT.

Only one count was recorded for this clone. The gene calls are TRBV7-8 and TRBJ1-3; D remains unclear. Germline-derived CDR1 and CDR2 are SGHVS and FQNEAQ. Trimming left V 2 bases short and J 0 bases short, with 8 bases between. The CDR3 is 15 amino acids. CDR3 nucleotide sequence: TGTGCCAGCAGCTTATCTGGCAGCTCTGGAAACACCATATATTTT. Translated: CASSLSGSSGNTIYF.

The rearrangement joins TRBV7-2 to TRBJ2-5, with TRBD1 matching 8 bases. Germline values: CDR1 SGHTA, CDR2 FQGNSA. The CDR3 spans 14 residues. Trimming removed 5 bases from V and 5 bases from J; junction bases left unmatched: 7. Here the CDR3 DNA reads TGTGCCAGCAGCCGACCAGGGGGCTGGGAGACCCAGTACTTC. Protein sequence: CASSRPGGWETQYF.

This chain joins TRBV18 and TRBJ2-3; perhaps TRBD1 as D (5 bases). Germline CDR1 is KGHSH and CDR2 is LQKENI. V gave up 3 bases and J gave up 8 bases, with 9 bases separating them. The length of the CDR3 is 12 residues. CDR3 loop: CASSPSQGTQYF. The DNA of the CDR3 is TGTGCCAGCTCACCGAGTCAGGGTACGCAGTATTTT.

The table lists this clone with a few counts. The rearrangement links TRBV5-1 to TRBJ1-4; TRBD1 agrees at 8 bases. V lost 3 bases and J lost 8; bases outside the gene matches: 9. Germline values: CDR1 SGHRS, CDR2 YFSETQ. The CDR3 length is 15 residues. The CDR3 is CASSSGQGSGEKLFF. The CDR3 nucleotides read TGCGCCAGCAGCTCTGGACAGGGTTCTGGGGAAAAACTGTTTTTT.

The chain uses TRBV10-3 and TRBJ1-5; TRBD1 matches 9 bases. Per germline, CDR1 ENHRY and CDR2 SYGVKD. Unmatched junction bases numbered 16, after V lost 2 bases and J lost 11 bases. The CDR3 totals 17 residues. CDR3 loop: CAISEAPGQGGRSAQHF. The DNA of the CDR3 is TGTGCCATCAGTGAGGCTCCGGGACAGGGAGGGAGGTCGGCCCAGCATTTT.

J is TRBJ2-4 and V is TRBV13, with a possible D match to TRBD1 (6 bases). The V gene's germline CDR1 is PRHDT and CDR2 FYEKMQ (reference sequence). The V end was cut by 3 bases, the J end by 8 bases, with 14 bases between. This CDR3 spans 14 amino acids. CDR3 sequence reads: CASSFGQKRHIQYF. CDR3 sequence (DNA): TGTGCCAGCAGCTTCGGACAGAAAAGGCACATTCAGTACTTC.